The next 15 T cell receptor beta chains were all read from a single sample in a study of neurological immune-mediated disorders. TCRdb redid the calling of the 5' RACE reads with MiXCR, one entry per CDR3 protein. This table holds tens of thousands of distinct CDR3 sequences, roughly 2.5% found once. Sequenced input: PBMCs. The receptors originated from a man in his forties or fifties with multiple sclerosis.

This clonotype was observed many times. The genes are TRBV7-9 and TRBJ2-7, with D possibly being TRBD1 or TRBD2 (5 bases each). The CDR3 runs 11 residues. Trimming stripped 3 bases from V and 6 bases from J, with 6 bases between. The germline V gene has CDR1 SEHNR and CDR2 FQNEAQ (reference sequence). CDR3 nucleotides: TGTGCCAGCAGCTTTGGGGGCGAGCAGTACTTC. This encodes CASSFGGEQYF.

The V call is TRBV7-9, the J call TRBJ1-1; perhaps TRBD1 as D (5 bases). Trimming took off 5 bases at V and 2 bases at J, with 12 bases between the two ends. Germline V gene sequence: CDR1 SEHNR, CDR2 FQNEAQ (reference sequence). There are 14 residues in the CDR3. Here the CDR3 reads CASSAVGGNTEAFF. The CDR3 coding sequence is TGTGCCAGCAGCGCTGTCGGGGGAAACACTGAAGCTTTCTTT.

The table lists this clonotype with many counts. Compared with germline, one end of the junction differs, possibly owing to a read error. The chain couples TRBV3-1 to TRBJ2-5; TRBD2 might be the D (6 bases). This CDR3 has 11 amino acids. Per the germline V gene, CDR1 is LGHDT and CDR2 is YNNKEL (reference sequence). The CDR3 reads CASSTPGAPFF. CDR3 coding DNA: TGTGCCAGCAGCACCCCGGGAGCCCCCTTCTTC.

This clonotype showed up just a few times. The chain is built from TRBV30 and TRBJ1-6, with a possible D match to TRBD1 (5 bases). The CDR3 extends over 14 amino acids. Deletions cut 0 bases from V and 10 bases from J, with 13 bases between. Germline V CDR1 and CDR2: GTSNPN, SVGIG (reference sequence). CDR3 bases: TGTGCCTGGAGTGTAGGGGACTCAGGGTCACCCCTCCACTTT. It specifies CAWSVGDSGSPLHF.

This clonotype came up many times. The V and J genes are TRBV5-6 and TRBJ2-5; D could derive from TRBD1 or TRBD2 (6 bases each). This CDR3 region has 16 residues. The germline CDR1 and CDR2 sequences are SGHDT and YYEEEE. V was cut by 0 bases and J by 5 bases, with 17 bases left in between. CDR3 residues: CASSLALAGAGETQYF. CDR3 sequence (DNA): TGTGCCAGCAGCTTGGCCCTCGCAGGGGCGGGGGAGACCCAGTACTTC. Full variable domain (missing parts from reference TRBV5-6 and TRBJ2-5): DAGVTQSPTHLIKTRGQQVTLRCSPKSGHDTVSWYQQALGQGPQFIFQYYEEEERQRGNFPDRFSGHQFPNYSSELNVNALLLGDSALYLCASSLALAGAGETQYFGPGTRLLVL.

This clonotype was seen ten or more times. The chain links TRBV5-1 to TRBJ1-1; D is uncertain. The CDR3 has 15 residues. Looked up from germline, CDR1 is SGHRS and CDR2 is YFSETQ. V shed 0 bases and J shed 4 bases, with 13 bases lying between them. The CDR3 reads CASSLEATLGTEAFF. The CDR3, as DNA: TGCGCCAGCAGCTTGGAGGCCACCCTGGGCACTGAAGCTTTCTTT.

This clonotype was seen many times. The gene calls are TRBV5-6 and TRBJ2-7, with TRBD2 identical over 10 bases. The V and J ends lost 4 bases and 4 bases, in that order; junction bases with no gene match: 5. The CDR3 covers 14 residues. The germline V gene has CDR1 SGHDT and CDR2 YYEEEE. This CDR3 is CASSPSGGGYEQYF. DNA for the CDR3: TGTGCCAGCAGCCCTAGCGGGGGTGGTTACGAGCAGTACTTC.

This clonotype was picked up many times. The rearrangement joins TRBV20-1 to TRBJ1-5, with TRBD1 as a possible D gene (6 bases). V lost 3 bases to trimming and J lost 0 bases, with 9 bases between them. The CDR3 has 14 residues. Germline CDR1 reads DFQATT; CDR2 reads SNEGSKA (reference sequence). The CDR3 DNA follows: TGCAGTGCTAGGACAGGATATAGCAATCAGCCCCAGCATTTT. Protein product: CSARTGYSNQPQHF.

This clonotype was recorded many times. This chain joins TRBV5-6 and TRBJ1-1; tentatively, D is TRBD1 (5 bases). The CDR3 has 15 amino acids. The V end lost 0 bases, the J end lost 3 bases, and 12 bases lay between the germline ends. Germline V lookup: CDR1 SGHDT, CDR2 YYEEEE. This chain's CDR3 is CASSLAGGRDTEAFF. The CDR3 nucleotides are TGTGCCAGCAGCTTGGCCGGGGGTCGAGACACTGAAGCTTTCTTT.

This clonotype was seen at least ten times. The V and J genes are TRBV12-3 or TRBV12-4 and TRBJ1-1, with D perhaps matching TRBD1 (5 bases). V lost 5 bases to trimming and J lost 0 bases, with 13 bases between them. The CDR3 runs 15 residues. As DNA, the CDR3 is TGTGCCAGCAGTCCGGGACGGTCTATGAACACTGAAGCTTTCTTT. This sequence encodes CASSPGRSMNTEAFF.

This clonotype was detected ten times or more. J is TRBJ1-4 and V is TRBV9; TRBD1 matches at 8 bases. J gave up 0 bases and V 0 bases, and 1 base lay outside the gene matches. The CDR3 is 16 amino acids. Germline values: CDR1 SGDLS, CDR2 YYNGEE. The CDR3 region has the DNA TGTGCCAGCAGCGTAGGACAGGGGCCAACTAATGAAAAACTGTTTTTT. It yields the protein CASSVGQGPTNEKLFF.

This chain connects TRBV6-2 or TRBV6-3 to TRBJ1-5, with a tentative D call TRBD1 (5 bases). Trimming took 8 bases from V and 0 from J, leaving 11 bases between them. Germline CDR1 reads MNHEY; CDR2 reads SVGEGT. This CDR3 is built from 14 residues. This chain's CDR3 is CASGGINSNQPQHF. CDR3 DNA sequence: TGTGCCAGCGGGGGGATCAATAGCAATCAGCCCCAGCATTTT.

This clonotype came up many times. This rearrangement joins TRBV4-3 to TRBJ1-5, with 7 bases that match TRBD1. This CDR3 is built from 16 residues. Germline V CDR1 and CDR2: LGHNA, YSLEER. J lost 5 bases, V lost 0 bases, and 7 bases had no gene match. The CDR3 DNA reads as TGCGCCAGCAGCCAAGATATGGGACAGTTTCATCAGCCCCAGCATTTT. The encoded protein is CASSQDMGQFHQPQHF.

This clonotype was detected many times. The chain joins TRBV3-1 to TRBJ2-5; no firm D call. V shed 2 bases and J shed 4 bases, with 8 bases lying between them. CDR1 and CDR2 from the germline V gene are LGHDT and YNNKEL (reference sequence). This CDR3 contains 13 residues. The CDR3 here is CASSQHSRETQYF. CDR3 coding DNA: TGTGCCAGCAGCCAACACTCAAGAGAGACCCAGTACTTC.

In its sample, this clonotype was seen many times. This sequence joins TRBV27 and TRBJ2-7, with a weak D call TRBD1 (6 bases). The CDR3 runs to 15 residues. Germline CDR1 reads MNHEY; CDR2 reads SMNVEV (reference sequence). Trimming took off 5 bases at V and 2 bases at J, with 16 bases between the two ends. CDR3 nucleotides: TGTGCCAGCAGTAACAACAGGGTTCGACCCTACGAGCAGTACTTC. Translated: CASSNNRVRPYEQYF.